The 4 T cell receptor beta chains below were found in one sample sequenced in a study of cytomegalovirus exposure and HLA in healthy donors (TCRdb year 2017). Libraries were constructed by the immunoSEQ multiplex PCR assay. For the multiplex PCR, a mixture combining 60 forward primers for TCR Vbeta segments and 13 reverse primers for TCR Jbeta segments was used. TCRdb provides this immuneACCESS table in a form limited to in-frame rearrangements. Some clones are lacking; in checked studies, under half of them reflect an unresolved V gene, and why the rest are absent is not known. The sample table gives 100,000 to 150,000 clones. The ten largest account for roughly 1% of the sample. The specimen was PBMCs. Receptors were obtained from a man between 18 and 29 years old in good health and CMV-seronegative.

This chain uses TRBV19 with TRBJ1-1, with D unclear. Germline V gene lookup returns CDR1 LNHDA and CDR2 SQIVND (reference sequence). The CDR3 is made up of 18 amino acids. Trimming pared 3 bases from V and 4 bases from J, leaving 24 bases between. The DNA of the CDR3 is TGTGCCAGTAGTATGTTCTGGCCAGGTCTGGCACAGACCACTGAAGCTTTCTTT. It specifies CASSMFWPGLAQTTEAFF.

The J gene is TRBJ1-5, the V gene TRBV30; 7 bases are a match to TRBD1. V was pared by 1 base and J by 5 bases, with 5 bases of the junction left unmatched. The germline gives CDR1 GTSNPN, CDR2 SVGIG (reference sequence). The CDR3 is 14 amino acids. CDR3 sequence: CAWSGGTADQPQHF. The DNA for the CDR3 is TGTGCCTGGAGTGGAGGGACAGCAGATCAGCCCCAGCATTTT.

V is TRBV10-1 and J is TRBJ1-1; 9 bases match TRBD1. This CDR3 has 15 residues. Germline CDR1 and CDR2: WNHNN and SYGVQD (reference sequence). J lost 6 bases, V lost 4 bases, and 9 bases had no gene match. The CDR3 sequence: CASSVDRGKGAEAFF. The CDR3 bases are TGCGCCAGCAGTGTGGACAGGGGAAAGGGAGCTGAAGCTTTCTTT.

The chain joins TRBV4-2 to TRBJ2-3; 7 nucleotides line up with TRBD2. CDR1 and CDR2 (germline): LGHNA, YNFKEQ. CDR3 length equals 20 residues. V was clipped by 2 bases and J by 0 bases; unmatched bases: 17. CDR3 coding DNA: TGTGCCAGCAGCCAAATCTTCGGGCTAGCGGAAACAGCTAGCACAGATACGCAGTATTTT. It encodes CASSQIFGLAETASTDTQYF.